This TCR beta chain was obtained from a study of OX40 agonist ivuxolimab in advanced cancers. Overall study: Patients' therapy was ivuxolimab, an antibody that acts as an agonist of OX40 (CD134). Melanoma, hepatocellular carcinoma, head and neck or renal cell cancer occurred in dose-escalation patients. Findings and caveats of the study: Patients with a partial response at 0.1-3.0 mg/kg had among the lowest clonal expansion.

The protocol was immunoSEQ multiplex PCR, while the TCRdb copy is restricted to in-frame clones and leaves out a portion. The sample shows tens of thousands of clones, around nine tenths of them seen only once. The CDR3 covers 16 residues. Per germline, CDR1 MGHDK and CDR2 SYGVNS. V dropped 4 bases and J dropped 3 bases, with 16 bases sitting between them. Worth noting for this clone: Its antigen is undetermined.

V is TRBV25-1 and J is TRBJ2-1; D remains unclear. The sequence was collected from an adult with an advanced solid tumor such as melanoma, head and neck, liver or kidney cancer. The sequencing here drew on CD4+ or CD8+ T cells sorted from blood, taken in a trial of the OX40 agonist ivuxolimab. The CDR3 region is CASSGAARWGYNEQFF. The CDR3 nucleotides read TGTGCCAGCAGTGGGGCGGCTAGGTGGGGCTACAATGAGCAGTTCTTC.